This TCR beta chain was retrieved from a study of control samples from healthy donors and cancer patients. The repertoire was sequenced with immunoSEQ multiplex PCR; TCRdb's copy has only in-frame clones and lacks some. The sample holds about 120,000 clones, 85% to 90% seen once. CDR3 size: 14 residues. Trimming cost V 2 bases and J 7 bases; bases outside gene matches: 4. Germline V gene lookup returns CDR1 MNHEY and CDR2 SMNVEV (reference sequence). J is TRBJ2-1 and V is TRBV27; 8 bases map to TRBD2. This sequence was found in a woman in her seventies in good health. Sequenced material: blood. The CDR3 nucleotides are TGTGCCAGCAGTTTAGGCGGGGGGTGGAATGAGCAGTTCTTC. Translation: CASSLGGGWNEQFF.